The entry below describes one TCR beta chain. Trimming cost V 4 bases and J 4 bases, with 13 bases left between them. This CDR3 has 14 amino acids. CDR1 is MNHEY and CDR2 is SMNVEV in the germline V gene (reference sequence). Multiple sclerosis controls were treatment-naive patients with stable or active relapsing-remitting disease. With random hexamers, 0.5 to 1 ug RNA was reverse transcribed. In TCRdb, the immunoSEQ multiplex PCR reads were re-called with MiXCR into one record per CDR3 protein. The sample shows under 200,000 distinct CDR3 sequences, 85% to 95% of them seen only once. The sample is drawn from a study of CD8 T cells in Susac syndrome.

Sequenced input: CD8+ T cells from PBMCs. The chain employs TRBV27 and TRBJ1-2; D might be TRBD1 (6 bases). The origin of this receptor is a human donor with multiple sclerosis. CDR3 in amino acids: CASSSTGTGYGYTF. CDR3 nucleotides: TGTGCCAGCAGTTCGACAGGAACGGGCTATGGCTACACCTTC.